These 13 T cell receptor beta chains were all obtained from the same sample, sequenced in a study of blood T cell repertoires in COVID-19. Clones were read by immunoSEQ multiplex PCR, and TCRdb kept only the in-frame ones, dropping some. There are 150,000 or so clones in the sample; around 85% occur only once, and about 3% lies in the top ten. The sample consisted of peripheral blood. Receptors originate from a human donor with acute or convalescent COVID-19. The donor label of this sample is uncertain.

The chain joins TRBV28 to TRBJ1-5, with D maybe TRBD1 (6 bases). This CDR3 has 17 amino acids. Trimming left V 5 bases short and J 0 bases short, with 17 bases between. Germline CDR1 reads MDHEN; CDR2 reads SYDVKM. The CDR3 is CASSGSQGPYSNQPQHF. The CDR3 DNA is TGTGCCAGCAGTGGATCACAGGGCCCCTATAGCAATCAGCCCCAGCATTTT.

The V and J genes are TRBV5-1 and TRBJ1-1; 10 positions match TRBD1. The V gene end was trimmed by 1 base and the J gene end by 4 bases; junction bases not matched to a gene: 7. Looked up from germline, CDR1 is SGHRS and CDR2 is YFSETQ. The CDR3 extends over 16 amino acids. The CDR3: CASSLRQGAGGTEAFF. In nucleotides, the CDR3 is TGCGCCAGCAGCTTGAGACAGGGGGCCGGGGGCACTGAAGCTTTCTTT.

V and J are TRBV30 and TRBJ1-5; D ambiguous. V was trimmed by 7 bases and J by 4 bases, leaving 11 bases between them. Germline V gene lookup returns CDR1 GTSNPN and CDR2 SVGIG (reference sequence). CDR3 size: 12 residues. The CDR3 DNA follows: TGTGCCTCGTCCAACAGAAATCAGCCCCAGCATTTT. As protein: CASSNRNQPQHF.

V is TRBV15 and J is TRBJ2-7; D is uncertain. Trimming cost V 0 bases and J 5 bases, with 11 bases left between them. Germline V gives CDR1 LNHNV, CDR2 YYDKDF (reference sequence). The CDR3 extends over 14 amino acids. CDR3 in amino acids: CATSRDGHLDEQYF. CDR3 bases: TGTGCCACCAGCAGAGATGGGCATCTTGACGAGCAGTACTTC.

The V gene is TRBV7-9, the J gene TRBJ2-1; TRBD1 agrees at 10 bases. J lost 6 bases, V lost 5 bases, and 4 bases had no gene match. Germline V CDR1 and CDR2: SEHNR, FQNEAQ (reference sequence). The CDR3 is made up of 14 amino acids. CDR3 DNA: TGTGCCAGCAGCCTAGGACAGGGGGTCAATGAGCAGTTCTTC. Encoded protein: CASSLGQGVNEQFF.

The genes are TRBV5-1 and TRBJ2-7; 9 bases fit TRBD1. Germline V CDR1 and CDR2: SGHRS, YFSETQ. The J segment lost 2 bases and the V segment lost 4 bases, leaving 10 bases of the junction unmatched. CDR3 length: 16 amino acids. CDR3 in amino acids: CASSATGTGITYEQYF. CDR3 DNA sequence: TGCGCCAGCAGCGCCACCGGGACAGGGATCACCTACGAGCAGTACTTC. The variable domain in full, completed from reference TRBV5-1 and TRBJ2-7, reads KAGVTQTPRYLIKTRGQQVTLSCSPISGHRSVSWYQQTPGQGLQFLFEYFSETQRNKGNFPGRFSGRQFSNSRSEMNVSTLELGDSALYLCASSATGTGITYEQYFGPGTRLTVT.

The chain couples TRBV19 to TRBJ1-5, with 7 bases identical to TRBD1. In germline, CDR1 is LNHDA, CDR2 SQIVND (reference sequence). CDR3 size: 18 residues. With 7 bases clipped from V and 6 bases from J, the junction kept 21 bases outside the gene matches. The CDR3 DNA reads TGTGCCAGTACCTCCCCGAGGGGGCTGGAGGGGGACGGTCAGCCCCAGCATTTT. This codes for CASTSPRGLEGDGQPQHF.

The V gene is TRBV18, the J gene TRBJ1-4, with 7 nucleotides matching TRBD1. Germline V lookup: CDR1 KGHSH, CDR2 LQKENI. The CDR3 runs 15 residues. Trimming cost V 1 base and J 5 bases; bases outside gene matches: 4. The CDR3 DNA follows: TGTGCCAGCTCACCACAGAGGGGGCCGAATGAAAAACTGTTTTTT. This translates into CASSPQRGPNEKLFF.

The chain employs TRBV7-9 and TRBJ2-3; TRBD1 agrees at 9 bases. With 3 bases clipped from V and 0 bases from J, the junction kept 4 bases outside the gene matches. The CDR3 spans 16 residues. Germline values: CDR1 SEHNR, CDR2 FQNEAQ (reference sequence). CDR3 amino acids: CASSFRDRASTDTQYF. For the CDR3, the DNA is TGTGCCAGCAGCTTCCGGGACAGGGCTAGCACAGATACGCAGTATTTT.

This rearrangement joins TRBV4-1 to TRBJ1-2; the D gene is possibly TRBD1 (5 bases). CDR1 MGHRA and CDR2 YSYEKL come from the germline V gene. The CDR3 length is 14 residues. V lost 1 base to trimming and J lost 4 bases, with 10 bases between them. The CDR3 spells CASSQGQPSYGYTF. The CDR3 region has the DNA TGCGCCAGCAGCCAAGGACAGCCAAGCTATGGCTACACCTTC.

The J gene is TRBJ1-2, the V gene TRBV7-9; no clear D gene. This CDR3 has 12 residues. The germline V and J ends were trimmed by 5 bases and 4 bases, with 8 bases remaining between them. The germline V gene encodes CDR1 SEHNR and CDR2 FQNEAQ (reference sequence). CDR3 loop: CASSPRGYGYTF. As DNA, the CDR3 is TGTGCCAGCAGCCCCCGGGGCTATGGCTACACCTTC.

The chain employs TRBV9 and TRBJ2-2, with 10 bases aligning to TRBD2. Germline CDR1 is SGDLS and CDR2 is YYNGEE. V shed 1 base, J shed 7 bases, and the junction held 7 bases outside the gene matches. The CDR3 totals 16 residues. CDR3: CASSVRSGGADGELFF. The CDR3 DNA reads TGTGCCAGCAGCGTAAGAAGCGGGGGGGCCGACGGGGAGCTGTTTTTT.

The J gene is TRBJ1-1, the V gene TRBV9, with D maybe TRBD1 (5 bases). Deletions cut 1 base from V and 5 bases from J, with 12 bases between. The CDR3 has 14 residues. In germline, CDR1 is SGDLS, CDR2 YYNGEE. CDR3 loop: CASSVPADRTEAFF. The DNA of the CDR3 is TGTGCCAGCAGCGTACCTGCAGACAGAACTGAAGCTTTCTTT. The full variable domain, its missing parts supplied by reference TRBV9 and TRBJ1-1, is DSGVTQTPKHLITATGQRVTLRCSPRSGDLSVYWYQQSLDQGLQFLIQYYNGEERAKGNILERFSAQQFPDLHSELNLSSLELGDSALYFCASSVPADRTEAFFGQGTRLTVV.